This T cell receptor beta chain was sequenced in a study of blood T cell repertoires in COVID-19. Looking at the study overall: Sites in the United States, Italy and Spain provided acute and convalescent COVID-19 samples. In each case, the material was cDNA or gDNA derived from T cells, B-cell-depleted T cells, or PBMCs.

Original processing notes: Cell counts per sample came from amplifying reference gene primers. TCRdb's copy holds only in-frame clones and misses some; the assay was immunoSEQ multiplex PCR. That table gives V, J and clone size, and the DNA gave D and trimming. Of 150,000 or so clones listed, around 84% are singletons. Germline CDR1 SGHRS, CDR2 YFSETQ. Trimming pared 1 base from V and 0 bases from J, leaving 7 bases between. The CDR3 contains 14 residues. This sequence joins TRBV5-1 and TRBJ1-2; D uncertain. This sequence originates from a woman in her fifties or sixties with acute or convalescent COVID-19. Specimen: peripheral blood. CDR3 DNA: TGCGCCAGCAGCTTGACGGTCACTAACTATGGCTACACCTTC. Amino acids: CASSLTVTNYGYTF.